This passage covers 20 T cell receptor beta chains from one sample sequenced in a study of cytomegalovirus exposure and HLA in healthy donors. PCR primers comprised 60 Vbeta and 13 Jbeta primers. Method: immunoSEQ multiplex PCR; TCRdb's copy keeps in-frame clones and lacks some. This sample yields some 190,000 clones, of which around 81% are seen a single time; 1.5% to 2% belongs to the top ten. Sequencing was carried out using PBMCs. The receptor set was obtained from a young man in good health and CMV-seronegative.

The chain employs TRBV9 and TRBJ2-5; D is perhaps TRBD1 (5 bases). Germline V CDR1 and CDR2: SGDLS, YYNGEE. The CDR3 contains 13 residues. Trimming took 3 bases from V and 5 from J, leaving 11 bases between them. This chain's CDR3 is CASSASGWETQYF. The CDR3 DNA is TGTGCCAGCAGCGCCTCAGGGTGGGAGACCCAGTACTTC.

The rearrangement joins TRBV19 to TRBJ2-7, with TRBD1 matching 7 bases. Germline V gene lookup returns CDR1 LNHDA and CDR2 SQIVND (reference sequence). V lost 4 bases, J lost 2 bases, and 5 bases stayed unmatched. The CDR3 covers 14 residues. CDR3 DNA sequence: TGTGCCAGTAGTAAAGACAGGGCGGCCTACGAGCAGTACTTC. It is translated as CASSKDRAAYEQYF.

The chain links TRBV12-5 to TRBJ1-5; 9 bases line up with TRBD1. The CDR3 totals 17 residues. Losses at the gene ends were 4 bases for V and 7 bases for J; bases not matched to a gene: 14. Germline V lookup: CDR1 LGHNT, CDR2 FRNRAP. DNA for the CDR3: TGTGCTAGTGGTTCATGGGCTGGGACAGGGCTGGGGCAGCCCCAGCATTTT. Its translation is CASGSWAGTGLGQPQHF.

This clone showed up just once. The chain couples TRBV5-4 to TRBJ2-1; 7 nucleotides match TRBD2. The J segment lost 3 bases and the V segment lost 0 bases, leaving 3 bases of the junction unmatched. The CDR3 is made up of 15 amino acids. Looked up from germline, CDR1 is SGHNT and CDR2 is YYREEE (reference sequence). CDR3 bases: TGTGCCAGCAGCTTGGCCGCGGGGGACTACAATGAGCAGTTCTTC. Protein: CASSLAAGDYNEQFF.

V is TRBV4-2 and J is TRBJ2-1, with D tentatively TRBD2 (6 bases). Germline CDR1 and CDR2: LGHNA and YNFKEQ. V dropped 0 bases and J dropped 6 bases, with 6 bases sitting between them. The CDR3 spans 13 residues. The CDR3 sequence is CASSQETSNEQFF. The CDR3 coding sequence is TGTGCCAGCAGCCAAGAGACTAGCAATGAGCAGTTCTTC.

This clone turned up a few times. The chain is built from TRBV7-2 and TRBJ2-1, with TRBD2 identical over 11 bases. CDR3 length: 16 residues. V lost 5 bases, J lost 7 bases, and 10 bases stayed unmatched. Looked up from germline, CDR1 is SGHTA and CDR2 is FQGNSA. In nucleotides, the CDR3 is TGTGCCAGCAGCCGCCGTAGCGGGAGGGTCTGGAATGAGCAGTTCTTC. This encodes CASSRRSGRVWNEQFF.

The gene calls are TRBV7-8 and TRBJ2-1; D is perhaps TRBD1 (6 bases). Between the trimmed V and J ends, which lost 5 bases and 0 bases, there was a span of 14 bases. This CDR3 spans 16 amino acids. Germline V gene data show CDR1 as SGHVS and CDR2 as FQNEAQ. The CDR3 DNA reads TGTGCCAGCAGCCCCCGGGACACTTTCTCCTACAATGAGCAGTTCTTC. Translated: CASSPRDTFSYNEQFF.

The V and J genes are TRBV4-1 and TRBJ1-6; TRBD1 matches 8 bases. This CDR3 has 18 residues. J lost 6 bases, V lost 0 bases, and 10 bases had no gene match. CDR1 is MGHRA, CDR2 YSYEKL, per germline. CDR3 nucleotide sequence: TGCGCCAGCAGCCAAGAGGGCCCCGACAGGGGAGGTAATTCACCCCTCCACTTT. Amino acid sequence: CASSQEGPDRGGNSPLHF.

The rearrangement joins TRBV4-3 to TRBJ1-2, with 8 bases identical to TRBD1. In germline, CDR1 is LGHNA, CDR2 YSLEER. This CDR3 region has 16 residues. V gave up 0 bases and J gave up 4 bases; unmatched junction bases: 7. The CDR3 protein is CASSQDLQGVGYGYTF. CDR3 bases: TGCGCCAGCAGCCAAGACCTACAGGGGGTGGGCTATGGCTACACCTTC.

The genes are TRBV6-6 and TRBJ2-3; TRBD1 is a possible D gene (6 bases). This CDR3 has 15 amino acids. Trimming left V 5 bases short and J 1 base short, with 13 bases between. Looked up from germline, CDR1 is MNHNY and CDR2 is SVGAGI (reference sequence). In DNA, the CDR3 is TGTGCCAGCAGTCACGACCGGACAGGCACAGATACGCAGTATTTT. It specifies CASSHDRTGTDTQYF.

V usage is TRBV27 and J usage is TRBJ1-1; no clear D. Germline CDR1 reads MNHEY; CDR2 reads SMNVEV (reference sequence). This CDR3 spans 15 amino acids. Deletions cut 4 bases from V and 4 bases from J, with 16 bases between. In nucleotides, the CDR3 is TGTGCCAGCAGTTCGATGCCTCTCTACGGCACTGAAGCTTTCTTT. It codes for CASSSMPLYGTEAFF.

This rearrangement joins TRBV19 to TRBJ2-1; a weak D match, TRBD2 (6 bases). Trimming cost V 5 bases and J 10 bases, with 15 bases left between them. CDR3 length: 13 amino acids. Germline values: CDR1 LNHDA, CDR2 SQIVND (reference sequence). The CDR3 protein is CASSPSLEGEQFF. DNA for the CDR3: TGTGCCAGTAGTCCCTCCCTGGAGGGGGAGCAGTTCTTC.

The genes are TRBV4-2 and TRBJ2-3, with 7 bases matching TRBD2. The V segment lost 4 bases and the J segment 2 bases; nucleotides outside the gene matches: 6. The CDR3 runs to 15 residues. Germline CDR1 reads LGHNA; CDR2 reads YNFKEQ. CDR3 DNA sequence: TGTGCCAGCAGCCCCCGGGAGGTGGACACAGATACGCAGTATTTT. This encodes CASSPREVDTDTQYF.

The chain uses TRBV11-3 and TRBJ2-1; the match to TRBD2 covers 11 bases. Germline V lookup: CDR1 SGHNT, CDR2 YENEEA. The CDR3 is 15 residues long. V lost 1 base to trimming and J lost 5 bases; unmatched junction nucleotides: 1. CDR3 amino acids: CASSLGGLADNEQFF. The CDR3 coding sequence is TGTGCCAGCAGCTTAGGGGGACTAGCGGACAATGAGCAGTTCTTC.

The rearrangement joins TRBV10-3 to TRBJ1-5; 8 bases agree with TRBD1. Per germline, CDR1 ENHRY and CDR2 SYGVKD. J gave up 6 bases and V 6 bases, and 4 bases lay outside the gene matches. The CDR3 is 13 amino acids. CDR3: CAIRDRVGQPQHF. The CDR3 DNA follows: TGTGCCATCAGGGACAGGGTCGGTCAGCCCCAGCATTTT.

This sequence joins TRBV4-3 and TRBJ1-2; D call uncertain. The germline V gene encodes CDR1 LGHNA and CDR2 YSLEER. The CDR3 length is 13 residues. V lost 4 bases and J lost 7, with 13 bases in between. CDR3 loop: CASSPHRGGGYTF. The CDR3 coding sequence is TGCGCCAGCAGCCCTCATCGGGGAGGTGGCTACACCTTC.

This clone was counted a single time. The chain recombines TRBV29-1 with TRBJ1-3, with D perhaps TRBD1 (6 bases). The CDR3 sequence is 14 residues long. Germline V CDR1 and CDR2: SQVTM, ANQGSEA. V was pared by 4 bases and J by 1 base, with 11 bases between. The CDR3 nucleotides are TGCAGCGTTGCAGGGGTTGAGTCTGGAAACACCATATATTTT. Translated, it gives CSVAGVESGNTIYF.

The V call is TRBV18, the J call TRBJ1-6; 8 bases line up with TRBD1. The germline V gene has CDR1 KGHSH and CDR2 LQKENI. CDR3 length equals 13 residues. With V trimmed by 5 bases and J by 10 bases, 4 bases remained unmatched. CDR3 in amino acids: CASSLDRASPLHF. CDR3 DNA sequence: TGTGCCAGCTCATTGGACAGGGCATCACCCCTCCACTTT.

The chain has TRBV6-1 and TRBJ2-5; D uncertain. The CDR3 covers 15 residues. The ends were cut back, 1 base at V and 2 bases at J, with 11 bases in the middle. CDR1 MNHNS and CDR2 SASEGT come from the germline V gene. Here the CDR3 reads CASSEVRGLQETQYF. The DNA of the CDR3 is TGTGCCAGCAGTGAAGTACGTGGGCTACAAGAGACCCAGTACTTC.

This sequence joins TRBV5-4 and TRBJ1-1, with D possibly matching TRBD1 (5 bases). Germline V gives CDR1 SGHNT, CDR2 YYREEE (reference sequence). Trimming took off 1 base at V and 0 bases at J, with 13 bases between the two ends. The CDR3 runs 16 residues. CDR3 sequence (DNA): TGTGCCAGCAGCTTGCGCAGGGAGGTGATGAACACTGAAGCTTTCTTT. Translated, it gives CASSLRREVMNTEAFF.